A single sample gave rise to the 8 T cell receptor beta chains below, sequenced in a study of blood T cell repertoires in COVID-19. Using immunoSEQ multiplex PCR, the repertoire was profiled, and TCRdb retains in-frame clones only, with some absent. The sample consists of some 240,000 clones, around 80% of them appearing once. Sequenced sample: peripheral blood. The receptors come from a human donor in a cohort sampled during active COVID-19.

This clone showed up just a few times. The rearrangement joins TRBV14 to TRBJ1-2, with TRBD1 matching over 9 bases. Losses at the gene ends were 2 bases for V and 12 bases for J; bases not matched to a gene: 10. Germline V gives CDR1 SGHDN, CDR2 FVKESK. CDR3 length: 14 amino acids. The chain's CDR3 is CASSQIGQGHPDTF. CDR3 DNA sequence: TGTGCCAGCAGCCAAATAGGACAGGGGCACCCGGACACCTTC. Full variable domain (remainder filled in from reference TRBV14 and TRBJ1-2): EAGVTQFPSHSVIEKGQTVTLRCDPISGHDNLYWYRRVMGKEIKFLLHFVKESKQDESGMPNNRFLAERTGGTYSTLKVQPAELEDSGVYFCASSQIGQGHPDTFGSGTRLTVV.

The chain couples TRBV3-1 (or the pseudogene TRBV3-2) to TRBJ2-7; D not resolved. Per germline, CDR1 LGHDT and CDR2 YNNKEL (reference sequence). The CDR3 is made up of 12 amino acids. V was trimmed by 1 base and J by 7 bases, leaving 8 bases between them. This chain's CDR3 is CASSQVLREQYF. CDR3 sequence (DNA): TGTGCCAGCAGCCAAGTTTTACGGGAGCAGTACTTC.

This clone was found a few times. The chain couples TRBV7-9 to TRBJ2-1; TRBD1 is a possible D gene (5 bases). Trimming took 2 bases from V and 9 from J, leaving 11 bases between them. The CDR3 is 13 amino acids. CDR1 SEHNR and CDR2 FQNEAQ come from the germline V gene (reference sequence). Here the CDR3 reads CASSLNGASEQFF. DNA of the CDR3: TGTGCCAGCAGCTTAAATGGGGCAAGTGAGCAGTTCTTC. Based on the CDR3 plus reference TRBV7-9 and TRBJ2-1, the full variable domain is DTGVSQNPRHKITKRGQNVTFRCDPISEHNRLYWYRQTLGQGPEFLTYFQNEAQLEKSRLLSDRFSAERPKGSFSTLEIQRTEQGDSAMYLCASSLNGASEQFFGPGTRLTVL.

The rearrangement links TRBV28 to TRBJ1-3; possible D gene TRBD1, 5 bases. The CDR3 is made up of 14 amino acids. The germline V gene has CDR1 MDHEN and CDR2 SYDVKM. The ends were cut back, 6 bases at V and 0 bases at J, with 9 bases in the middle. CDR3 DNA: TGTGCCAGCAGCGTACAGGTCTCTGGAAACACCATATATTTT. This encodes CASSVQVSGNTIYF.

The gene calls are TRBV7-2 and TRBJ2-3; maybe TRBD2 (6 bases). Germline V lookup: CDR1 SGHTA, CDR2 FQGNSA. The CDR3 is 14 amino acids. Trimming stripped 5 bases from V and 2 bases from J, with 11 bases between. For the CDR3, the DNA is TGTGCCAGCAGCCGGGACTCCAACACAGATACGCAGTATTTT. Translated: CASSRDSNTDTQYF.

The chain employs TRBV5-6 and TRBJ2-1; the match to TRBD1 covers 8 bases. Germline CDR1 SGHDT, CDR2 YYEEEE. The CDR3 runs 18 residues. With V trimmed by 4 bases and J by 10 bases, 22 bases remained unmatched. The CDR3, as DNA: TGTGCCAGCAGCCAAAATCACAGGGGGAAGAATATCAATGAAGAGCAGTTCTTC. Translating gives CASSQNHRGKNINEEQFF.

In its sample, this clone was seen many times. CDR3 nucleotide sequence: TGTGCCAGCAGCTTGACAGGGGGCTACACTGAAGCTTTCTTT. This translates into CASSLTGGYTEAFF. The V and J genes are TRBV5-8 and TRBJ1-1; TRBD1 agrees at 9 bases. This CDR3 has 14 amino acids. The V gene end was trimmed by 1 base and the J gene end by 3 bases; junction bases not matched to a gene: 1. From germline, CDR1 is SGHTS and CDR2 YDEGEE.

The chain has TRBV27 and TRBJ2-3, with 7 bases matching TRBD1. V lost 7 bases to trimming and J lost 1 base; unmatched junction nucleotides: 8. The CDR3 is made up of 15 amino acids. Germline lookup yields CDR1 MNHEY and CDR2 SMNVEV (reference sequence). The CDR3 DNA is TGTGCCAGCAACTCGAGGGGGCATGGCACAGATACGCAGTATTTT. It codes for CASNSRGHGTDTQYF.